The T cell receptor (beta chain) under discussion was sequenced for a study of T cells in Graves' hyperthyroidism and ophthalmopathy (dated by TCRdb to the late 2010s). Background for the entire study: Peripheral blood was collected at initial diagnosis, before any treatment. To identify distinguishing TCR V-J signatures, a discovery cohort of 100 patients was used, comprising 43 with Graves' ophthalmopathy and 55 to 65 with stable Graves' hyperthyroidism. An independent validation cohort of 18 to 20 hyperthyroidism patients and 15 or so patients who later progressed to ophthalmopathy tested prospective prediction of ophthalmopathy. The roughly 100 discovery patients were randomly divided into training and test sets at a 7:3 ratio. In addition, the study compared T-cell repertoires in thyroid tissue and in blood from several Graves' hyperthyroidism patients. After sampling, hyperthyroidism patients received methimazole starting at 30 mg daily, and ophthalmopathy patients received high-dose intravenous methylprednisolone. The paper describes TCR Vbeta CDR3 sequencing of 130 to 150 peripheral blood samples, made up of 43 ophthalmopathy patients, approximately 73 hyperthyroidism patients and 17 progressor patients. Beyond this particular receptor, the publication reports: No statistical method was used to set the sample size in advance, and investigators knew the group allocation. Most expanded thyroid clonotypes (frequency above 0.001) were also detected in blood, suggesting blood repertoires may reflect thyroid immune responses. In validation, the model predicted progression to ophthalmopathy a median of roughly 6.1 months before onset, with 70% to 71% sensitivity and almost 75% specificity. Ophthalmopathy was separated from stable hyperthyroidism by a 13 V-J signature model, with over 85% sensitivity and 81% to 82% specificity obtained in cross-validation and 80%/75% obtained in testing.

Between the V and J ends, shortened by 2 bases and 0 bases respectively, the junction contains 10 bases. The CDR3 has 15 amino acids, counting the end cysteine and phenylalanine. Only the CDR3 DNA is retained, 45 bases long and in frame from the first base. Per the germline V gene (reference sequence), SEHNR is the CDR1 and FQNEAQ is the CDR2. Graves' hyperthyroidism was defined as stable when no progression to ophthalmopathy occurred over 18 months of follow-up. The hyperthyroidism patients were between 18 and 65 years old and newly diagnosed, with a disease duration of less than 2 months. Patients with uncontrolled infections, other autoimmune diseases, pregnancy or lactation were excluded. Diagnoses were established on the basis of clinical symptoms, serum thyroxine and TRAb, thyroid ultrasound, and orbital computed tomography. PBMCs were isolated from 7.5 to 10 ml of fresh peripheral blood by Ficoll-Paque density gradient centrifugation. Trizol reagent was used to extract total RNA, and RNA quality was then checked on an Agilent 2100 Bioanalyzer.

This clonotype was seen a single time. Which antigen it targets is not known. Base qualities were left out, and no much larger clone turns up one base away. Just one read gives weak support. The TCR beta CDR3 regions were amplified from RNA transcripts. The TCR CDR3 was subjected to a first round of RT-PCR using the HTBI primer set and the Qiagen OneStep RT-PCR kit. A second multiplex PCR round built the libraries, followed by size selection and purification. The libraries were sequenced on an Illumina HiSeq2000 using paired-end 100 bp reads. Processing in the source paper ran as follows. SOAPnuke was used to process the raw data, throwing out any read that contained adapters or uncalled bases, had a mean Phred below 15, or lacked an exact constant-primer or identifier match. COPE v1.2.5 was used to merge the high-quality paired reads, and each unique nucleotide sequence was defined as a clonotype. MiTCR v1.1 was used to align clonotypes to the IMGT TRBV, TRBD and TRBJ reference segments. The analysis included only V-J combinations with a frequency above 0.0001, which together covered around 99% of the repertoires. A TCS score was defined as the ratio of F50 (clonal expansion) to E x V (chaos), with BLOSUM62-based TCRdist applied between CDR3 peptides within each V-J. Welch's t-statistics and random forest reduced around 520 V-J features to 13, which were used in a naive Bayes classifier (R e1071). The public sequencing data were trimmed at Q25 with fastp and processed into clonotypes with MiXCR by TCRdb, which kept only in-frame beta chains. Rows are combined by CDR3 protein, so each entry shows the most common genes and DNA. V and J calls and clone size were set by TCRdb, not the authors. The sample table holds under 400,000 distinct CDR3 sequences, of which around a sixth were seen once. The leading ten clones occupy around 50% of the sample.

This receptor was obtained from a woman in her 50s with Graves' hyperthyroidism. The specimen was blood. Recombination connected TRBV7-9 to TRBJ1-1, with no reliable assignment of the D segment. The DNA reads TGTGCCAGCAGCTTACCTAACCGACTGAACACTGAAGCTTTCTTT. Translated, it reads CASSLPNRLNTEAFF.